The clone carrying this TCR beta chain was seen more than once but under ten times. Its cognate antigen is unknown. This CDR3 fails to terminate in the conserved phenylalanine or tryptophan, so it likely reflects a read error. This specimen belongs to a study of early T cells in non-severe SARS-CoV-2 infection. Overall study: Sequencing used unsorted whole-blood bulk RNA, so chains lack pairing.

The study's findings and limits: Matching with VDJdb favored anti-spike CD8 responses (missing private and CD4 specificities).

TCRdb reprocessed the 5' RACE reads with MiXCR, giving one entry per CDR3 protein. Altogether tens of thousands of distinct CDR3 sequences are present, less than 15% being singletons, with the ten largest covering roughly 8.8%. This CDR3 region has 13 residues. Germline CDR1 is SQVTM and CDR2 is ANQGSEA. Trimming at V came to 6 bases and at J to 7 bases, leaving 8 bases not matched to a gene. Source: whole blood, taken at baseline. The rearrangement uses TRBV29-1 and TRBJ2-1, with 8 bases that match TRBD2. This TCR was sampled from an adult who was a healthcare worker with PCR-confirmed SARS-CoV-2 infection or an uninfected control (not recorded which). CDR3 region: CSVRAGVGNEQFL. The CDR3 region has the DNA TGCAGCGTGAGAGCGGGAGTTGGAAATGAGCAGTTCTTG.